This TCR beta chain was recorded in a study of blood T cell repertoires in COVID-19. On the study more broadly: Material from acute and convalescent COVID-19 was sourced from the United States, Italy and Spain.

In the authors' methods: Amplification from reference gene primers served as the basis for estimated nucleated cell counts. The repertoire was sequenced with immunoSEQ multiplex PCR; TCRdb's copy has only in-frame clones and lacks some. V, J and clone size reflect that table, while D and trimming were determined from the DNA. The top ten clones hold 0.7% to 0.9% of a sample with 180,000 or so clones, approximately 90% of them seen once. Germline-derived CDR1 and CDR2 are SGHTS and YDEGEE. Germline trimming cut 2 bases from V and 4 bases from J; bases unmatched to any gene: 11. There are 17 residues in the CDR3.

This clonotype was obtained from a woman between 18 and 29 years old who had recovered from COVID-19. This sequence joins TRBV5-8 and TRBJ2-7, with 11 bases that match TRBD2. Material: PBMCs or T cells enriched from blood (not recorded which). CDR3 sequence: CASSFHETSGRWYEQYF. CDR3 in DNA: TGTGCCAGCAGCTTCCATGAAACTAGCGGGAGATGGTACGAGCAGTACTTC. Full variable domain (outside the CDR3, taken from reference TRBV5-8 and TRBJ2-7): EAGVTQSPTHLIKTRGQQATLRCSPISGHTSVYWYQQALGLGLQFLLWYDEGEERNRGNFPPRFSGRQFPNYSSELNVNALELEDSALYLCASSFHETSGRWYEQYFGPGTRLTVT.